The following is a T cell receptor beta chain sequence with its context. The antigen is unknown. These data belong to a study of cytomegalovirus exposure and HLA in healthy donors. Findings of the study overall: For TCR beta chains, V- and J-gene trimming was later linked to a missense DCLRE1C variant. Across donors, presence/absence analyses took sequencing depth to be roughly uniform. Immune exposure information available was restricted to CMV serostatus.

Germline CDR1 is SGHDT and CDR2 is YYEEEE. This CDR3 is 16 amino acids long. V shed 3 bases and J 5 bases; nucleotides not matched to a gene: 10. The PCR employed 60 Vbeta primers together with 13 Jbeta primers. The data were produced by immunoSEQ multiplex PCR, yet TCRdb's version contains in-frame clones alone and is incomplete. The data show 150,000 to 200,000 clones, approximately 80% seen once. The specimen was PBMCs. This TCR was sampled from a male donor in good health and CMV-seropositive. J is TRBJ2-1 and V is TRBV5-6; 8 positions agree with TRBD2. For the CDR3, the DNA is TGTGCCAGCAGCTCTATAGCGGGAAGGACCCACAATGAGCAGTTCTTC. The encoded protein is CASSSIAGRTHNEQFF. Filled out from reference TRBV5-6 and TRBJ2-1, the complete variable domain reads DAGVTQSPTHLIKTRGQQVTLRCSPKSGHDTVSWYQQALGQGPQFIFQYYEEEERQRGNFPDRFSGHQFPNYSSELNVNALLLGDSALYLCASSSIAGRTHNEQFFGPGTRLTVL.